Sequencing of this T cell receptor (beta chain) was carried out in a study of blood T cell repertoires in COVID-19. Overall study context: Some COVID-19 samples were acute and others convalescent; all came from the United States, Italy and Spain.

The table came from immunoSEQ multiplex PCR; TCRdb's copy has only in-frame clones and leaves some out. Here the sample spans over 250,000 clones, approximately 85% being singletons. CDR3 length equals 13 residues. V trimming: 8 bases; J trimming: 6 bases; junction bases outside the gene matches: 7. Germline CDR1 LGHDT, CDR2 YNNKEL (reference sequence). The source is a woman aged 70 to 79 with acute or convalescent COVID-19. The sample comprised peripheral blood. The chain carries TRBV3-1 (or the pseudogene TRBV3-2) and TRBJ1-5; 7 bases are shared with TRBD1. The CDR3 loop reads CASGRQGSQPQHF. DNA for the CDR3: TGTGCCAGCGGTAGACAGGGTAGTCAGCCCCAGCATTTT.